This entry lists 5 T cell receptor beta chains sequenced from one sample in a study of T cells in Graves' hyperthyroidism and ophthalmopathy. Amplification targeted TCR beta CDR3 regions from RNA transcripts. The study used the HTBI primer set for a first-round RT-PCR of the TCR CDR3. A single record per CDR3 protein comes from TCRdb applying MiXCR to the multiplex PCR reads. The sample has around 580,000 distinct CDR3 sequences; approximately 16% are singletons. The sample comprised blood. These receptors all come from a woman between 18 and 29 years old with Graves' hyperthyroidism.

The V call is TRBV7-6, the J call TRBJ1-4; 10 bases fit TRBD1. The length of the CDR3 is 14 residues. Germline trimming cut 5 bases from V and 6 bases from J; bases unmatched to any gene: 3. Germline loops: CDR1 SGHVS, CDR2 FNYEAQ. The CDR3 loop is CASSEGTGDEKLFF. The CDR3 nucleotides are TGTGCCAGCAGCGAAGGGACAGGGGATGAAAAACTGTTTTTT.

There are many counts of this clonotype. The chain carries TRBV20-1 and TRBJ1-1; weak D call: TRBD1 (6 bases). The CDR3 spans 14 residues. Deletions cut 3 bases from V and 2 bases from J, with 13 bases between. Germline V gene sequence: CDR1 DFQATT, CDR2 SNEGSKA (reference sequence). The CDR3 DNA reads TGCAGTGCTAGCCTACAGGGCCGAAACACTGAAGCTTTCTTT. Translated: CSASLQGRNTEAFF.

There are a few counts of this clonotype. This chain uses TRBV6-2 or TRBV6-3 with TRBJ2-7; tentatively, D is TRBD2 (6 bases). The CDR3 is 13 amino acids. Trimming shortened V by 6 bases and J by 2 bases, and 11 bases separated the two germline ends. The germline gives CDR1 MNHEY, CDR2 SVGEGT. This CDR3 reads CASRRDATYEQYF. The DNA of the CDR3 is TGTGCCAGCAGGCGGGACGCTACCTACGAGCAGTACTTC.

This clonotype was detected many times. The genes are TRBV7-9 and TRBJ2-5, with 11 positions matching TRBD1. V dropped 5 bases and J dropped 5; count of bases not matched to a gene: 4. The CDR3 covers 14 residues. Germline-derived CDR1 and CDR2 are SEHNR and FQNEAQ (reference sequence). CDR3 coding DNA: TGTGCCAGCAGCCGGACAGGGGGCGGCGAGACCCAGTACTTC. It translates to CASSRTGGGETQYF.

This clonotype turned up a few times. J is TRBJ2-7 and V is TRBV30; TRBD1 aligns across 9 bases. Per the germline V gene, CDR1 is GTSNPN and CDR2 is SVGIG (reference sequence). The V segment lost 2 bases and the J segment 3 bases; nucleotides outside the gene matches: 5. The CDR3 has 14 amino acids. The CDR3 DNA sequence: TGTGCCTGGAGTTCGGGGACAGGGATCTACGAGCAGTACTTC. Protein sequence: CAWSSGTGIYEQYF.